Listed here are 15 T cell receptor beta chains from one sample, sequenced in a study of shared T cell receptors in the human thymus. Only in-frame clones appear in the TCRdb table, and some are missing; sequencing was by immunoSEQ multiplex PCR. The sample contains 550,000 to 800,000 clones, approximately 83% of which appear only once. The sample also formed part of further work on human thymus T cells.

The sample was thymocytes. All receptors come from a girl in the first two years of life with a congenital heart defect.

CDR3 DNA: TGCGCCAGCAGCCACAGGGAAGGGGAAGGCTACACCTTC. Its protein is CASSHREGEGYTF. The gene calls are TRBV4-1 and TRBJ1-2; weak D call: TRBD1 (5 bases). Per germline, CDR1 MGHRA and CDR2 YSYEKL. Trimming stripped 3 bases from V and 8 bases from J, with 13 bases between. This CDR3 is built from 13 residues.

V and J are TRBV14 and TRBJ2-3; possibly TRBD2 for D (5 bases). Germline lookup yields CDR1 SGHDN and CDR2 FVKESK. The CDR3 spans 16 residues. V gave up 0 bases and J gave up 4 bases, with 14 bases separating them. For the CDR3, the DNA is TGTGCCAGCAGCCAAGATTCACGGAGGTACCCAGATACGCAGTATTTT. This gives the protein CASSQDSRRYPDTQYF.

The gene calls are TRBV11-2 and TRBJ2-7, with D possibly being TRBD2 (5 bases). The V end lost 1 base, the J end lost 6 bases, and 10 bases lay between the germline ends. CDR1 is SGHAT and CDR2 is FQNNGV in the germline V gene. The CDR3 covers 13 residues. DNA for the CDR3: TGTGCCAGCAGCTTAGGGGAGCCGTTCGAGCAGTACTTC. This encodes CASSLGEPFEQYF.

CDR3 in amino acids: CASSPSGRVSSYNEQFF. In DNA form, the CDR3 reads TGTGCCAGCTCACCCTCGGGGAGGGTGAGCTCCTACAATGAGCAGTTCTTC. This sequence joins TRBV18 and TRBJ2-1; 7 bases match TRBD2. With 3 bases clipped from V and 0 bases from J, the junction kept 8 bases outside the gene matches. The CDR3 length is 17 residues. Germline CDR1 KGHSH, CDR2 LQKENI. The full variable domain, with the rest looked up from reference TRBV18 and TRBJ2-1, is NAGVMQNPRHLVRRRGQEARLRCSPMKGHSHVYWYRQLPEEGLKFMVYLQKENIIDESGMPKERFSAEFPKEGPSILRIQQVVRGDSAAYFCASSPSGRVSSYNEQFFGPGTRLTVL.

This rearrangement joins TRBV7-9 to TRBJ2-7; 9 nucleotides agree with TRBD1. J gave up 6 bases and V 1 base, and 10 bases lay outside the gene matches. This CDR3 has 16 residues. Germline V lookup: CDR1 SEHNR, CDR2 FQNEAQ (reference sequence). The CDR3 protein is CASSLVRGTGLAEQYF. The CDR3 nucleotides read TGTGCCAGCAGCTTAGTTCGTGGGACAGGGTTGGCCGAGCAGTACTTC.

The V call is TRBV11-2, the J call TRBJ2-2; D remains unclear. This CDR3 region has 15 residues. Trimming took 1 base from V and 3 from J, leaving 9 bases between them. Per the germline V gene, CDR1 is SGHAT and CDR2 is FQNNGV. CDR3 coding DNA: TGTGCCAGCAGCTTAGTGGCCAGATACACCGGGGAGCTGTTTTTT. The encoded protein is CASSLVARYTGELFF.

This chain joins TRBV29-1 and TRBJ2-7, with 9 bases that match TRBD1. The CDR3 length is 13 residues. CDR1 is SQVTM and CDR2 is ANQGSEA in the germline V gene. The V gene end was trimmed by 7 bases and the J gene end by 7 bases; junction bases not matched to a gene: 11. CDR3: CSAGQGNVREQYF. As DNA, the CDR3 is TGCAGCGCCGGACAGGGGAATGTGAGGGAGCAGTACTTC.

The genes are TRBV12-5 and TRBJ2-6; TRBD1 is a possible D gene (6 bases). The CDR3 extends over 19 amino acids. The germline V gene has CDR1 LGHNT and CDR2 FRNRAP. The V end lost 4 bases, the J end lost 0 bases, and 19 bases lay between the germline ends. The CDR3 region has the DNA TGTGCTAGTGGTTATGAACCACAGGGCCTCAGCTCTGGGGCCAACGTCCTGACTTTC. Translated: CASGYEPQGLSSGANVLTF.

The chain carries TRBV13 and TRBJ1-1, with 8 nucleotides matching TRBD1. From germline, CDR1 is PRHDT and CDR2 FYEKMQ (reference sequence). The CDR3 runs 14 residues. After removal of 5 bases from V and 6 bases from J, the junction contained 8 bases not matched to a gene. The CDR3 here is CASSPAGQGPEAFF. The CDR3 DNA reads TGTGCCAGCAGCCCCGCTGGACAGGGCCCTGAAGCTTTCTTT.

This chain uses TRBV6-1 with TRBJ1-1; D unresolved. V lost 4 bases and J 1 base, leaving 7 bases between the germline ends. The CDR3 sequence is 13 residues long. Germline lookup yields CDR1 MNHNS and CDR2 SASEGT. In nucleotides, the CDR3 is TGTGCCAGCAGTGGCAAGCAGAACACTGAAGCTTTCTTT. This gives the protein CASSGKQNTEAFF.

The chain is built from TRBV6-1 and TRBJ1-6; no firm D call. Germline CDR1 is MNHNS and CDR2 is SASEGT. The CDR3 totals 13 residues. The germline V and J ends were trimmed by 8 bases and 8 bases, with 13 bases remaining between them. CDR3 nucleotides: TGTGCCAGCGGGTCATGGGCTGATTCACCCCTCCACTTT. Translation: CASGSWADSPLHF.

This sequence joins TRBV5-4 and TRBJ1-4; no firm D call. V lost 2 bases and J lost 5, with 10 bases in between. Germline V lookup: CDR1 SGHNT, CDR2 YYREEE (reference sequence). This CDR3 region has 14 residues. CDR3 bases: TGTGCCAGCAGCTTTGGGCAGCAAAATGAAAAACTGTTTTTT. This gives the protein CASSFGQQNEKLFF.

The genes are TRBV30 and TRBJ2-3; TRBD2 matches at 14 bases. The germline CDR1 and CDR2 sequences are GTSNPN and SVGIG (reference sequence). Trimming removed 2 bases from V and 4 bases from J; junction bases left unmatched: 11. CDR3 size: 18 residues. The CDR3 nucleotides read TGTGCCTGGAGTTTCTTGACTAGCGGGGGGGCGTTAGCAGATACGCAGTATTTT. It translates to CAWSFLTSGGALADTQYF.

The gene calls are TRBV18 and TRBJ2-5, with a possible D match to TRBD1 (5 bases). The closer fit of TRBJ2-7 to the DNA end suggests the J call may be wrong. In germline, CDR1 is KGHSH, CDR2 LQKENI. This CDR3 region has 15 residues. The CDR3 DNA reads TGTGCCAGCTCACCGGGTTTGGGGCACTTCTACGAGCAGTACTTC. This codes for CASSPGLGHFYEQYF.

The chain uses TRBV11-2 and TRBJ1-1; the D is unclear. This CDR3 has 19 residues. V was pared by 3 bases and J by 0 bases, with 23 bases between. Per the germline V gene, CDR1 is SGHAT and CDR2 is FQNNGV. CDR3 DNA: TGTGCCAGCAGCTTGGCCCGCTCGAGGGTGGGAAGGATGAACACTGAAGCTTTCTTT. This gives the protein CASSLARSRVGRMNTEAFF.